A single sample gave rise to the 24 T cell receptor beta chains below, sequenced in a study of T cells in Graves' hyperthyroidism and ophthalmopathy. The CDR3 regions of TCR beta were amplified from RNA transcripts. When the TCR CDR3 underwent first-round RT-PCR, the HTBI primer set was used. TCRdb reprocessed the multiplex PCR reads with MiXCR, giving one entry per CDR3 protein. This table has about 600,000 distinct CDR3 sequences, approximately 14% appearing once. The sample was blood. The receptors derive from a woman between 45 and 60 years old with Graves' ophthalmopathy.

This clonotype was picked up a small number of times. This sequence joins TRBV11-3 and TRBJ2-1; no firm D call. The CDR3 runs 12 residues. Germline V lookup: CDR1 SGHNT, CDR2 YENEEA. Trimming took off 4 bases at V and 9 bases at J, with 10 bases between the two ends. CDR3 protein: CASSSPWSEQFF. The DNA for the CDR3 is TGTGCCAGCAGCTCGCCTTGGAGTGAGCAGTTCTTC. The full variable domain, its missing parts supplied by reference TRBV11-3 and TRBJ2-1, is EAGVVQSPRYKIIEKKQPVAFWCNPISGHNTLYWYLQNLGQGPELLIRYENEEAVDDSQLPKDRFSAERLKGVDSTLKIQPAELGDSAVYLCASSSPWSEQFFGPGTRLTVL.

This clonotype came up many times. The rearrangement links TRBV20-1 to TRBJ2-1; no clear D gene. Trimming took 0 bases from V and 10 from J, leaving 13 bases between them. The germline gives CDR1 DFQATT, CDR2 SNEGSKA (reference sequence). CDR3 length: 13 residues. CDR3 residues: CSARDVARVEQFF. CDR3 bases: TGCAGTGCTAGAGATGTGGCCCGGGTAGAGCAGTTCTTC.

This chain connects TRBV29-1 to TRBJ1-1; 9 bases are a match to TRBD1. CDR1 is SQVTM, CDR2 ANQGSEA, per germline. After removal of 6 bases from V and 1 base from J, the junction contained 6 bases not matched to a gene. The CDR3 covers 14 residues. The CDR3 DNA reads as TGCAGCGTCAATACAGGGGGCGGGAACACTGAAGCTTTCTTT. Translation gives CSVNTGGGNTEAFF.

This clonotype came up a few times. Written as DNA, the CDR3 is TGTGCCAGCGGACCCTATCAGCCCCAGCATTTT. Amino acid sequence: CASGPYQPQHF. V gene TRBV6-2 or TRBV6-3 combines with J gene TRBJ1-5, with D hard to call. The CDR3 extends over 11 amino acids. Germline lookup yields CDR1 MNHEY and CDR2 SVGEGT. The V gene lost 8 bases and the J gene lost 5 bases, with 7 bases spanning the gap.

Regarding this clonotype: Possible read error: a much larger clone is one base away. V and J are TRBV30 and TRBJ2-1, with D possibly called TRBD1 or TRBD2 (6 bases each). Germline V gene sequence: CDR1 GTSNPN, CDR2 SVGIG (reference sequence). The CDR3 runs 16 residues. The CDR3 loop is CAWGVQGRGPPGEQFF. The CDR3 nucleotides are TGTGCCTGGGGTGTACAAGGTCGGGGGCCCCCGGGTGAGCAGTTCTTC.

This clonotype occurred a few times. The V and J genes are TRBV2 and TRBJ2-5; perhaps TRBD1 as D (6 bases). The CDR3 has 14 amino acids. V shed 1 base and J shed 5 bases, with 11 bases lying between them. The germline V gene has CDR1 SNHLY and CDR2 FYNNEI. Written as DNA, the CDR3 is TGTGCCAGCAGTGAAGGGACAGCCGGGGAGACCCAGTACTTC. This sequence encodes CASSEGTAGETQYF.

There are a few counts of this clonotype. V gene TRBV6-1 combines with J gene TRBJ2-1; possible D gene TRBD2, 5 bases. Per the germline V gene, CDR1 is MNHNS and CDR2 is SASEGT. This CDR3 is built from 15 residues. Trimming removed 7 bases from V and 8 bases from J, with 21 bases in between. In DNA, the CDR3 is TGTGCCAGCAATCGAGCGGCTGCCCCCGGGGATGAGCAGTTCTTC. As protein: CASNRAAAPGDEQFF.

In its sample, this clonotype was seen a few times. The V call is TRBV5-5, the J call TRBJ2-1; possible D gene TRBD2, 7 bases. The CDR3 is 17 amino acids. Per germline, CDR1 SGHKS and CDR2 YYEKEE (reference sequence). V gave up 3 bases and J gave up 2 bases, with 18 bases separating them. The CDR3 sequence is CASSYSGGGPTYNEQFF. CDR3 DNA sequence: TGTGCCAGCAGCTACTCGGGGGGCGGACCCACCTACAATGAGCAGTTCTTC.

The sample holds many counts of this clonotype. The rearrangement joins TRBV2 to TRBJ2-1; TRBD2 aligns across 12 bases. This CDR3 has 16 residues. Per the germline V gene, CDR1 is SNHLY and CDR2 is FYNNEI. The V segment lost 6 bases and the J segment 0 bases; nucleotides outside the gene matches: 3. CDR3 residues: CASSASGRGSYNEQFF. The CDR3 DNA reads as TGTGCCAGCAGCGCTAGCGGGAGGGGCTCCTACAATGAGCAGTTCTTC.

The J gene is TRBJ1-6, the V gene TRBV30, with TRBD1 identical over 10 bases. The CDR3 is made up of 15 amino acids. Trimming removed 0 bases from V and 8 bases from J; junction bases left unmatched: 4. Looked up from germline, CDR1 is GTSNPN and CDR2 is SVGIG (reference sequence). CDR3 protein: CAWSVGTGAYSPLHF. In nucleotides, the CDR3 is TGTGCCTGGAGTGTTGGGACAGGGGCCTATTCACCCCTCCACTTT.

There are a few counts of this clonotype. V and J are TRBV6-1 and TRBJ1-5; D is possibly TRBD1 (5 bases). This CDR3 spans 14 amino acids. V lost 4 bases to trimming and J lost 4 bases, with 11 bases between them. CDR1 and CDR2 (germline): MNHNS, SASEGT. In nucleotides, the CDR3 is TGTGCCAGCAGTGGGGACCTTAATAATCAGCCCCAGCATTTT. It codes for CASSGDLNNQPQHF.

Ten or more counts support this clonotype. The chain couples TRBV27 to TRBJ1-2; tentative D call: TRBD1 (5 bases). Germline CDR1 reads MNHEY; CDR2 reads SMNVEV (reference sequence). V was pared by 6 bases and J by 4 bases, with 21 bases between. This CDR3 has 16 residues. The CDR3 loop is CASSSGWGGGIYGYTF. The CDR3 bases are TGTGCCAGCAGCTCAGGTTGGGGGGGGGGGATCTATGGCTACACCTTC.

This clonotype has only one observation. This sequence joins TRBV2 and TRBJ2-3, with 9 positions matching TRBD2. The V gene end was trimmed by 1 base and the J gene end by 5 bases; junction bases not matched to a gene: 4. This CDR3 spans 15 amino acids. CDR1 SNHLY and CDR2 FYNNEI come from the germline V gene. The CDR3 is CASSEGLAGLDTQYF. CDR3 coding DNA: TGTGCCAGCAGTGAAGGGCTAGCGGGATTAGATACGCAGTATTTT. Filled out from reference TRBV2 and TRBJ2-3, the complete variable domain reads EPEVTQTPSHQVTQMGQEVILRCVPISNHLYFYWYRQILGQKVEFLVSFYNNEISEKSEIFDDQFSVERPDGSNFTLKIRSTKLEDSAMYFCASSEGLAGLDTQYFGPGTRLTVL.

In its sample, this clonotype was seen many times. The genes are TRBV27 and TRBJ2-3; D is unresolved. Germline V gene lookup returns CDR1 MNHEY and CDR2 SMNVEV (reference sequence). This CDR3 region has 14 residues. The ends were cut back, 5 bases at V and 5 bases at J, with 14 bases in the middle. CDR3 coding DNA: TGTGCCAGCAGTAACCGGGCCGCACGAGATACGCAGTATTTT. Its translation: CASSNRAARDTQYF.

This clonotype was counted only a few times. The chain joins TRBV4-3 to TRBJ1-2; perhaps TRBD1 as D (5 bases). Trimming cost V 0 bases and J 8 bases, with 19 bases left between them. The CDR3 is made up of 16 amino acids. In germline, CDR1 is LGHNA, CDR2 YSLEER. The CDR3 nucleotides are TGCGCCAGCAGCCAAGACGATCTCGCAGGGTTAGGAGGCTACACCTTC. As protein: CASSQDDLAGLGGYTF.

This clonotype was counted at least ten times. The chain links TRBV5-1 to TRBJ2-3, with 8 bases lining up with TRBD1. The CDR3 totals 15 residues. V trimming: 1 base; J trimming: 6 bases; junction bases outside the gene matches: 7. CDR1 is SGHRS and CDR2 is YFSETQ in the germline V gene. CDR3 DNA: TGCGCCAGCAGCTTGCAGGACAGGGCGTGGGATACGCAGTATTTT. Residues: CASSLQDRAWDTQYF.

This clonotype was picked up many times. Sequence at one end of the junction differs from germline and may be a read error. CDR3 DNA: TGTGCCAGCGGTTACGGGCCGGCGGGAGCGGCAGATACGCAGTATTTT. As protein: CASGYGPAGAADTQYF. V gene TRBV6-2 or TRBV6-3 combines with J gene TRBJ2-3, with 7 bases identical to TRBD2. This CDR3 region has 16 residues. Germline V lookup: CDR1 MNHEY, CDR2 SVGEGT.

There are a few counts of this clonotype. The chain couples TRBV10-3 to TRBJ1-2; 8 nucleotides agree with TRBD1. Germline CDR1 and CDR2: ENHRY and SYGVKD. V lost 8 bases and J lost 9; bases outside the gene matches: 14. The CDR3 contains 14 residues. The DNA for the CDR3 is TGTGCCATCTCTCGGACAGGGTTGATTCCGAGCTACACCTTC. Protein: CAISRTGLIPSYTF.

This clonotype was seen at least ten times. The gene calls are TRBV7-2 and TRBJ1-2; perhaps TRBD1 as D (6 bases). Trimming removed 4 bases at V and 7 bases at J, with 19 bases between. The germline gives CDR1 SGHTA, CDR2 FQGNSA. The CDR3 sequence is 15 residues long. The DNA for the CDR3 is TGTGCCAGCAGCTCGAGAGGGAGACGGGACATTGGCTACACCTTC. Translated, it gives CASSSRGRRDIGYTF.

This clonotype was found many times. This rearrangement joins TRBV27 to TRBJ2-1, with 10 nucleotides matching TRBD1. This CDR3 contains 14 residues. Trimming removed 6 bases from V and 11 bases from J; junction bases left unmatched: 10. Germline V gene data show CDR1 as MNHEY and CDR2 as SMNVEV (reference sequence). The CDR3 sequence is CASSPGTGVGQQFF. The CDR3 nucleotides read TGTGCCAGCAGCCCCGGGACAGGGGTTGGGCAGCAGTTCTTC.

This clonotype occurred many times. V gene TRBV11-1 combines with J gene TRBJ2-1; 12 bases map to TRBD2. The CDR3 length is 17 residues. CDR1 and CDR2 from the germline V gene are SGHAT and FQDESV (reference sequence). Germline trimming cut 6 bases from V and 5 bases from J; bases unmatched to any gene: 11. Here the CDR3 DNA reads TGTGCCAGCAGAAAAGAGGCCGCTAGCGGGGGGGACAATGAGCAGTTCTTC. Amino acid sequence: CASRKEAASGGDNEQFF. Full variable domain (remainder filled in from reference TRBV11-1 and TRBJ2-1): EAEVAQSPRYKITEKSQAVAFWCDPISGHATLYWYRQILGQGPELLVQFQDESVVDDSQLPKDRFSAERLKGVDSTLKIQPAELGDSAMYLCASRKEAASGGDNEQFFGPGTRLTVL.

This clonotype occurred many times. The chain has TRBV19 and TRBJ1-1; D unresolved. The V end was cut by 3 bases, the J end by 1 base, with 6 bases between. Germline CDR1 and CDR2: LNHDA and SQIVND (reference sequence). CDR3 length: 13 amino acids. The CDR3 protein is CASSMGRNTEAFF. Here the CDR3 DNA reads TGTGCCAGTAGTATGGGCCGGAACACTGAAGCTTTCTTT.

This clonotype was counted a single time. The chain has TRBV28 and TRBJ1-1; 9 nucleotides line up with TRBD1. The CDR3 runs 19 residues. V lost 6 bases and J lost 2; bases outside the gene matches: 19. Per germline, CDR1 MDHEN and CDR2 SYDVKM. CDR3 in DNA: TGTGCCAGCAGGTCCCGGGACAGGGTTTTCCCGAGTCCTAACACTGAAGCTTTCTTT. Its protein is CASRSRDRVFPSPNTEAFF.

This clonotype was seen at least ten times. V gene TRBV6-1 combines with J gene TRBJ2-7; D may be TRBD1 or TRBD2 (5 bases each). Trimming left V 6 bases short and J 0 bases short, with 21 bases between. The CDR3 is made up of 17 amino acids. CDR1 MNHNS and CDR2 SASEGT come from the germline V gene. The CDR3 region has the DNA TGTGCCAGCAGACCCGGGACCAGTGGGTGGGACTCCTACGAGCAGTACTTC. This sequence encodes CASRPGTSGWDSYEQYF.